This is a list of T cell receptor beta chains from one sample in a study of T cell repertoires in cytomegalovirus infection. A single record per CDR3 protein comes from TCRdb applying MiXCR to the reads. The sample carries 350,000 to 550,000 distinct CDR3 sequences, roughly 30% recorded once. Sequencing was done on a sample of PBMCs. These TCRs come from a human donor in good health (CMV status not recorded). Some clones in this sample may be carry-over from other donors' samples. Both conserved end residues are part of each CDR3. Fields, in order: J gene, V gene, CDR3 length, clone size, CDR3 protein. Size is stated for part of the rows, as once, few or many counts, or as a class when the clone is expanded.

J: TRBJ1-3
V: TRBV7-2
length: 14
size: NA
CDR3: CASSLRFIGNTIYF

J: TRBJ2-1
V: TRBV12-3/TRBV12-4
length: 15
size: many
CDR3: CASSVWDRAGDEQFF

J: TRBJ2-3
V: TRBV6-1
length: 14
size: many
CDR3: CASSLARPADTQYF

J: TRBJ2-5
V: TRBV6-1
length: 13
size: NA
CDR3: CVSGTGGLETQYF

J: TRBJ2-7
V: TRBV6-8
length: 14
size: NA
CDR3: CSSSYGTGGLEQYF

J: TRBJ1-4
V: TRBV6-1
length: 15
size: NA
CDR3: CASSQRGLRGEKLFF

J: TRBJ1-5
V: TRBV5-6
length: 15
size: NA
CDR3: CASSLTAVPNQPQHF

J: TRBJ2-7
V: TRBV11-2
length: 14
size: NA
CDR3: CASSLLRAPREQYF

J: TRBJ1-5
V: TRBV7-8
length: 15
size: many
CDR3: CASSLWAASNQPQHF

J: TRBJ2-1
V: TRBV6-2/TRBV6-3
length: 14
size: NA
CDR3: CASSPSWGYNEQFF

J: TRBJ2-6
V: TRBV7-8
length: 19
size: NA
CDR3: CASSLRSTGGIAGANVLTF

J: TRBJ1-1
V: TRBV3-1
length: 20
size: NA
CDR3: CASSPIAGTGGSAVFTEAFF

J: TRBJ2-1
V: TRBV7-9
length: 15
size: NA
CDR3: CASSARLERDNEQFF

J: TRBJ1-1
V: TRBV29-1
length: 15
size: few
CDR3: CSVAGMRQGNTEAFF

J: TRBJ2-7
V: TRBV2
length: 15
size: few
CDR3: CASSYGTGRSYEQYF

J: TRBJ2-7
V: TRBV6-5
length: 15
size: NA
CDR3: CASSYSNLAAYEQYF

J: TRBJ1-1
V: TRBV7-9
length: 14
size: many
CDR3: CASSLVGLVTEAFF

J: TRBJ2-3
V: TRBV12-3/TRBV12-4
length: 14
size: few
CDR3: CASSPNAGTDTQYF

J: TRBJ2-7
V: TRBV10-3
length: 12
size: NA
CDR3: CAIRGGAREQYF

J: TRBJ1-4
V: TRBV11-2
length: 12
size: many
CDR3: CASSLDSEKLFF

J: TRBJ1-2
V: TRBV4-3
length: 14
size: NA
CDR3: CASILLRGGDGYTF

J: TRBJ2-7
V: TRBV9
length: 16
size: NA
CDR3: CASSANRQAESYEQYF

J: TRBJ1-2
V: TRBV6-1
length: 15
size: few
CDR3: CASSESATVIYGYTF

J: TRBJ2-2
V: TRBV7-8
length: 16
size: many
CDR3: CASSLGINRGTGELFF

J: TRBJ2-5
V: TRBV7-6
length: 14
size: few
CDR3: CASSFGTYQETQYF

J: TRBJ1-2
V: TRBV12-3/TRBV12-4
length: 12
size: few
CDR3: CASRRPNYGYTF

J: TRBJ2-6
V: TRBV28
length: 16
size: many
CDR3: CASSLWGSSGANVLTF

J: TRBJ2-1
V: TRBV20-1
length: 17
size: NA
CDR3: CSARDYTSGGSLDEQFF

J: TRBJ1-4
V: TRBV5-1
length: 13
size: few
CDR3: CASSSGANEKLFF

J: TRBJ2-7
V: TRBV6-6
length: 13
size: few
CDR3: CASSYSVPSEQYF

J: TRBJ2-1
V: TRBV5-6
length: 13
size: NA
CDR3: CASSLAGPGEQFF

J: TRBJ2-5
V: TRBV7-2
length: 15
size: NA
CDR3: CASSLLGPVKETQYF

J: TRBJ2-3
V: TRBV7-9
length: 16
size: few
CDR3: CASSPSRESGTDTQYF

J: TRBJ2-2
V: TRBV7-3
length: 15
size: few
CDR3: CASSLGLPNTGELFF

J: TRBJ2-7
V: TRBV12-3/TRBV12-4
length: 13
size: NA
CDR3: CASNLGLAAEQYF

J: TRBJ2-7
V: TRBV7-2
length: 15
size: many
CDR3: CASSLRTSGAYEQYF

J: TRBJ2-1
V: TRBV7-3
length: 15
size: NA
CDR3: CAISHTRAGGHEQFF

J: TRBJ2-7
V: TRBV5-1
length: 15
size: once
CDR3: CASSFQAGGEYEQYF

J: TRBJ2-2
V: TRBV7-2
length: 13
size: NA
CDR3: CASSSQGTVELFF

J: TRBJ2-2
V: TRBV7-6
length: 13
size: NA
CDR3: CASSSKNTVELFF

J: TRBJ2-1
V: TRBV12-3/TRBV12-4
length: 17
size: many
CDR3: CASSSNRGGGASNEQFF

J: TRBJ2-3
V: TRBV7-6
length: 14
size: many
CDR3: CASSLVGQPDTQYF

J: TRBJ2-7
V: TRBV6-2/TRBV6-3
length: 12
size: few
CDR3: CASSRMDYEQYF

J: TRBJ1-5
V: TRBV12-3/TRBV12-4
length: 14
size: NA
CDR3: CASSLGQDNQPQRF

J: TRBJ1-1
V: TRBV27
length: 16
size: few
CDR3: CASSLSGWLSNTEAFF

J: TRBJ1-2
V: TRBV28
length: 15
size: few
CDR3: CASSRTGLGAYGYTF

J: TRBJ1-4
V: TRBV7-8
length: 15
size: few
CDR3: CASRLHRDRGEKLFF

J: TRBJ2-2
V: TRBV5-1
length: 14
size: NA
CDR3: CASSTGQGYGELFF

J: TRBJ2-1
V: TRBV11-2
length: 20
size: many
CDR3: CASSPPGLAGGRSSYNEQFF

J: TRBJ2-7
V: TRBV29-1
length: 14
size: NA
CDR3: CSVLDGGLTYEQYF

J: TRBJ2-1
V: TRBV2
length: 11
size: once
CDR3: CASSETLDEFF

J: TRBJ1-4
V: TRBV25-1
length: 19
size: NA
CDR3: CASSEGRDRWPATNETLFF